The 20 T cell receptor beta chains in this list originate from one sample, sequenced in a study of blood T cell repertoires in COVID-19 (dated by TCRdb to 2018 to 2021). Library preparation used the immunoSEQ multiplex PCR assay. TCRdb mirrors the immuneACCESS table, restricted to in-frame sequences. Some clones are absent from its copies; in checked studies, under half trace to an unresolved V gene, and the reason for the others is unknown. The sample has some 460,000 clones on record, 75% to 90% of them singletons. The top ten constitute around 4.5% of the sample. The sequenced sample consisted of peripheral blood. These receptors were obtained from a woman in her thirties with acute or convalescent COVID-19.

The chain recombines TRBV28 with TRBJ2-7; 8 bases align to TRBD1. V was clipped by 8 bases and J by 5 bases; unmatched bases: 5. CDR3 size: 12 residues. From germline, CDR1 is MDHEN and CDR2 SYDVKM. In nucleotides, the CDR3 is TGTGCCAGCTGGGACAGGCGGGACGAGCAGTACTTC. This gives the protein CASWDRRDEQYF. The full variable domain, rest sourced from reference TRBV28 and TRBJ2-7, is DVKVTQSSRYLVKRTGEKVFLECVQDMDHENMFWYRQDPGLGLRLIYFSYDVKMKEKGDIPEGYSVSREKKERFSLILESASTNQTSMYLCASWDRRDEQYFGPGTRLTVT.

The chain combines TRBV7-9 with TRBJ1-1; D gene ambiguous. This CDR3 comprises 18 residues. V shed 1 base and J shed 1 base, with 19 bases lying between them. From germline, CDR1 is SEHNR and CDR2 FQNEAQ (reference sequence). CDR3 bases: TGTGCCAGCAGCTTAGGTCGCTTGTACGGGGTCCCGAACACTGAAGCTTTCTTT. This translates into CASSLGRLYGVPNTEAFF.

CDR3 in amino acids: CAINYGTGGEDTQYF. In DNA, the CDR3 is TGTGCCATCAATTACGGGACAGGGGGGGAGGATACGCAGTATTTT. The rearrangement uses TRBV10-3 and TRBJ2-3; 11 nucleotides agree with TRBD1. J was trimmed by 6 bases and V by 7 bases; bases with no gene match: 9. This CDR3 has 15 residues. Germline CDR1 is ENHRY and CDR2 is SYGVKD.

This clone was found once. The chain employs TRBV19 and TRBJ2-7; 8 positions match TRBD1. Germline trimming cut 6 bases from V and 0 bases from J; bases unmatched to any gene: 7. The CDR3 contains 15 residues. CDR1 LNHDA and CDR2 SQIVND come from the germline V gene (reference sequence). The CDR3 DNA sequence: TGTGCCAGTAGACTTAGGGACAGGAGCTCCTACGAGCAGTACTTC. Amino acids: CASRLRDRSSYEQYF. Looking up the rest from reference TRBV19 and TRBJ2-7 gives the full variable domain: DGGITQSPKYLFRKEGQNVTLSCEQNLNHDAMYWYRQDPGQGLRLIYYSQIVNDFQKGDIAEGYSVSREKKESFPLTVTSAQKNPTAFYLCASRLRDRSSYEQYFGPGTRLTVT.

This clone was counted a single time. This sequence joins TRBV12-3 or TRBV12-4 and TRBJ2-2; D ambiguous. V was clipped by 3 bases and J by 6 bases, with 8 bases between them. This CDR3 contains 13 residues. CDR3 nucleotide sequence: TGTGCCAGCAGTTTGAGCGTCCCCGGGGAGCTGTTTTTT. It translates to CASSLSVPGELFF.

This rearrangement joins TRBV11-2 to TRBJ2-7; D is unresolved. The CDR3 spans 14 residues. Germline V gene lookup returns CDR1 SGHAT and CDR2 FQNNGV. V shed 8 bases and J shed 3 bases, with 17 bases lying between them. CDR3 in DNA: TGTGCCAGCCGTGAAGTTGGCCAGCGCTACGAGCAGTACTTC. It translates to CASREVGQRYEQYF.

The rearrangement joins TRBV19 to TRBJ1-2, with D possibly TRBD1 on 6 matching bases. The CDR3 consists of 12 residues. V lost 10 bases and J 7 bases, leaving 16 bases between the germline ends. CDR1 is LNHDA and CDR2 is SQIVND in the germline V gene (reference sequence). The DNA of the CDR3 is TGTGCCACCAATCAGGGGCTGGGTGGCTACACCTTC. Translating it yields CATNQGLGGYTF.

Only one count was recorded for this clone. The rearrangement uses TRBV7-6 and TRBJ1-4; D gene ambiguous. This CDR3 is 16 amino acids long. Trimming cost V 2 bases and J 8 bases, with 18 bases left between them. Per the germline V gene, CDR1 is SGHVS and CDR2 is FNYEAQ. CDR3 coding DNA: TGTGCCAGCAGCTTATTTTCGCGGGCAGAGGGAGAAAAACTGTTTTTT. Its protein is CASSLFSRAEGEKLFF.

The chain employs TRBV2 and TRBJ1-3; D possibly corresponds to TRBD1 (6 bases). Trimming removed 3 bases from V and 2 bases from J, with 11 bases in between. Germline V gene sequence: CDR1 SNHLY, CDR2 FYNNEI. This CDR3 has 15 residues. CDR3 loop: CASSERGGPGNTIYF. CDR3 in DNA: TGTGCCAGCAGTGAGAGGGGGGGCCCTGGAAACACCATATATTTT.

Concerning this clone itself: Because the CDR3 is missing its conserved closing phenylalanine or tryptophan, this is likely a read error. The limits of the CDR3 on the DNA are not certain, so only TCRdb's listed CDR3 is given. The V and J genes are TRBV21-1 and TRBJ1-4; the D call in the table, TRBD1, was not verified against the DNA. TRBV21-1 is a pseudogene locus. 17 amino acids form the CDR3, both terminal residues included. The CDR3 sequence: CASSYTAWTGPRKNCFL.

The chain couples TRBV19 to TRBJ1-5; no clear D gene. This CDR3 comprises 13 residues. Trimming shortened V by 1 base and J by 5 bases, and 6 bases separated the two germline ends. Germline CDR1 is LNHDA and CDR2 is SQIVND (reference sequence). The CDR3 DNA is TGTGCCAGTAGTATAGTATCCCATCAGCCCCAGCATTTT. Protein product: CASSIVSHQPQHF.

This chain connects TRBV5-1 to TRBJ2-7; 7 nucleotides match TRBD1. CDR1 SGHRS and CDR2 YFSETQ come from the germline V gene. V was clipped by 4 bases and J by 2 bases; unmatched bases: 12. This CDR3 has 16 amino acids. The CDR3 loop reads CASSPPLTQGPYEQYF. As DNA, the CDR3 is TGCGCCAGCAGCCCCCCGCTGACACAGGGGCCCTACGAGCAGTACTTC.

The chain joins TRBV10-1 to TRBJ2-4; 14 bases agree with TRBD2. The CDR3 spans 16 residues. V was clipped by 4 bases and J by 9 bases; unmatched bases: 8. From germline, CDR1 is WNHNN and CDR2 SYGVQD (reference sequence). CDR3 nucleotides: TGCGCCAGCAGTGGAAAGACTAGCGGGGGGGCCTGCATTCAGTACTTC. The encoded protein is CASSGKTSGGACIQYF.

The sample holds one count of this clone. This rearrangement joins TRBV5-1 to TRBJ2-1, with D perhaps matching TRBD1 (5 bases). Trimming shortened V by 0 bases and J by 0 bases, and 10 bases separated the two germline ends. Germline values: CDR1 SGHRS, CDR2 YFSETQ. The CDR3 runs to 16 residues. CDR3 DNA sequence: TGCGCCAGCAGCTTGGGGGGCCCCGCCTCCTACAATGAGCAGTTCTTC. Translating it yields CASSLGGPASYNEQFF.

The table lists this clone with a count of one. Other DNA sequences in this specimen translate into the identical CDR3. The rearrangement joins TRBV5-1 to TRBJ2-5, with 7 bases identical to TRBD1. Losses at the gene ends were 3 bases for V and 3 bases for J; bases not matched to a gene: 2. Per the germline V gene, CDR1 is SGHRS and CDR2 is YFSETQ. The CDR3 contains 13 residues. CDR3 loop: CASSSGTEETQYF. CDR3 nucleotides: TGCGCCAGCAGCTCAGGGACAGAAGAGACCCAGTACTTC.

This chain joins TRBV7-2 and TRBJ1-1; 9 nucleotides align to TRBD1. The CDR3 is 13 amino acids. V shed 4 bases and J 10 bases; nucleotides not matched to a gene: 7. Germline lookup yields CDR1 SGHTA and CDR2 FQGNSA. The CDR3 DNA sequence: TGTGCCAGCAGCTCTACAGGGGGCTGGGGAGCTTTCTTT. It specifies CASSSTGGWGAFF.

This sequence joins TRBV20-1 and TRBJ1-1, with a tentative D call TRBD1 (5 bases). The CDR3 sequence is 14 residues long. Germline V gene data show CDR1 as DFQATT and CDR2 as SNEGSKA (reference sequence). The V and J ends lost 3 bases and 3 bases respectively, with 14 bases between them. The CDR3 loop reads CSASNRFKDTEAFF. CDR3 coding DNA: TGCAGTGCTAGTAACAGGTTTAAGGACACTGAAGCTTTCTTT.

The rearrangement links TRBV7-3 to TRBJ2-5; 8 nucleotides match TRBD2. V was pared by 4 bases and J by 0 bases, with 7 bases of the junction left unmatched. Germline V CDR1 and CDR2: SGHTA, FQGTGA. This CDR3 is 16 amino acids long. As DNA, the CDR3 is TGTGCCAGCAGCTCCTACCTAGCGGGCTACCAAGAGACCCAGTACTTC. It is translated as CASSSYLAGYQETQYF.

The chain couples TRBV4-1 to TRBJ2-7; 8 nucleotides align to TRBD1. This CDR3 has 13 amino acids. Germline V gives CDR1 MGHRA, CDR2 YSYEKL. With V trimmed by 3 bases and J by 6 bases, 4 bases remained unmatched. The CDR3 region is CASSHLDRGEQYF. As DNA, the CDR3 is TGCGCCAGCAGCCACCTTGACAGGGGCGAGCAGTACTTC.

The CDR3: CASSLKPDEQFF. The CDR3 region has the DNA TGTGCCAGCAGCTTAAAGCCCGATGAGCAGTTCTTC. V and J are TRBV11-3 and TRBJ2-1, with no clear D. With 2 bases removed from V and 8 bases from J, the gap between germline ends came to 7 bases. The CDR3 sequence is 12 residues long. Germline CDR1 SGHNT, CDR2 YENEEA.